A selection of T cell receptor beta chains follows, all from one sample in a study of blood T cell repertoires in COVID-19. The assay was immunoSEQ multiplex PCR, and TCRdb's table has in-frame clones only and misses some. Among 50,000 to 65,000 clones, around 87% were seen once, and the ten largest hold roughly 21%. What was sequenced was peripheral blood. The receptors derive from a woman at least 80 years old with COVID-19, enrolled during active disease. CDR3s include the opening cysteine and the closing phenylalanine or tryptophan. The D gene is left open where the match is weak. Only part of the rows carry a size: once, few, many, or a class if the clone is expanded.

CDR3 protein: CASSLGRISGGDNEQFF
CDR3 DNA: TGTGCCAGCAGCCTCGGCCGTATTAGCGGGGGGGACAATGAGCAGTTCTTC
J gene: TRBJ2-1
clone size: once
D gene: TRBD2
V gene: TRBV3-1/TRBV3-2

CDR3 protein: CASSLQATNTEAFF
CDR3 DNA: TGCGCCAGCAGCCTACAGGCTACGAACACTGAAGCTTTCTTT
J gene: TRBJ1-1
clone size: .
D gene: .
V gene: TRBV4-1

CDR3 protein: CASSEQGGNQPQHF
CDR3 DNA: TGTGCCAGCAGTGAACAGGGGGGTAATCAGCCCCAGCATTTT
J gene: TRBJ1-5
clone size: .
D gene: TRBD1
V gene: TRBV6-1

CDR3 protein: CASSTQGVGPQHF
CDR3 DNA: TGTGCCAGCTCAACCCAGGGCGTGGGGCCCCAGCATTTT
J gene: TRBJ1-5
clone size: .
D gene: .
V gene: TRBV18

CDR3 protein: CASSISGGHEQYF
CDR3 DNA: TGTGCCAGCAGCATTAGCGGGGGCCACGAGCAGTACTTC
J gene: TRBJ2-7
clone size: .
D gene: TRBD2
V gene: TRBV7-3

CDR3 protein: CASSQDLGGTSGNTIYF
CDR3 DNA: TGCGCCAGCAGCCAAGATTTGGGGGGGACTTCTGGAAACACCATATATTTT
J gene: TRBJ1-3
clone size: .
D gene: .
V gene: TRBV4-1

CDR3 protein: CASSIDSDQPQHF
CDR3 DNA: TGTGCCAGTAGTATTGACAGCGATCAGCCCCAGCATTTT
J gene: TRBJ1-5
clone size: .
D gene: .
V gene: TRBV19

CDR3 protein: CASRDHNQPQHF
CDR3 DNA: TGTGCCAGCAGGGATCACAATCAGCCCCAGCATTTT
J gene: TRBJ1-5
clone size: few
D gene: .
V gene: TRBV19

CDR3 protein: CASSDTGSGLYGYTF
CDR3 DNA: TGTGCCAGCAGTGATACAGGGTCGGGGCTCTATGGCTACACCTTC
J gene: TRBJ1-2
clone size: .
D gene: .
V gene: TRBV6-1

CDR3 protein: CASSLGGWGTGELFF
CDR3 DNA: TGTGCTAGCAGCTTGGGGGGATGGGGCACCGGGGAGCTGTTTTTT
J gene: TRBJ2-2
clone size: once
D gene: .
V gene: TRBV7-7

CDR3 protein: CASSLGTGPGEQYF
CDR3 DNA: TGTGCCAGCAGCTTAGGGACAGGTCCCGGCGAGCAGTACTTC
J gene: TRBJ2-7
clone size: few
D gene: TRBD1
V gene: TRBV11-2

CDR3 protein: CASSLWGVAGGHSYEQYF
CDR3 DNA: TGTGCCAGCAGTTTATGGGGTGTGGCGGGGGGCCACTCCTACGAGCAGTACTTC
J gene: TRBJ2-7
clone size: .
D gene: TRBD2
V gene: TRBV27

CDR3 protein: CASSPGTGSVEQYF
CDR3 DNA: TGTGCCAGCAGCCCGGGGACAGGGTCAGTGGAGCAGTACTTC
J gene: TRBJ2-7
clone size: .
D gene: TRBD1
V gene: TRBV6-6

CDR3 protein: CASSLVAGTGPFNYGYTF
CDR3 DNA: TGTGCCAGCAGCCTGGTAGCCGGGACAGGCCCTTTTAACTATGGCTACACCTTC
J gene: TRBJ1-2
clone size: .
D gene: TRBD1
V gene: TRBV27

CDR3 protein: CASSSYGIRGTEAFF
CDR3 DNA: TGTGCCAGCAGTTCTTATGGGATCAGGGGCACTGAAGCTTTCTTT
J gene: TRBJ1-1
clone size: .
D gene: .
V gene: TRBV7-8

CDR3 protein: CAISGQGGHNEQFF
CDR3 DNA: TGTGCCATCAGCGGACAGGGGGGACACAATGAGCAGTTCTTC
J gene: TRBJ2-1
clone size: .
D gene: TRBD1
V gene: TRBV10-3

CDR3 protein: CASSYSRLAETQYF
CDR3 DNA: TGTGCCAGCAGTTACTCGAGGCTAGCAGAGACCCAGTACTTC
J gene: TRBJ2-5
clone size: .
D gene: .
V gene: TRBV6-6

CDR3 protein: CASSAPGQGATEAFF
CDR3 DNA: TGCGCCAGCAGCGCCCCGGGACAGGGAGCCACTGAAGCTTTCTTT
J gene: TRBJ1-1
clone size: .
D gene: TRBD1
V gene: TRBV5-1

CDR3 protein: CASSHDGNYGYTF
CDR3 DNA: TGTGCCAGCTCACATGACGGGAACTATGGCTACACCTTC
J gene: TRBJ1-2
clone size: .
D gene: .
V gene: TRBV18

CDR3 protein: CASSSGQGGKLFF
CDR3 DNA: TGTGCCAGCAGTTCGGGACAGGGGGGAAAACTGTTTTTT
J gene: TRBJ1-4
clone size: .
D gene: TRBD1
V gene: TRBV3-1/TRBV3-2

CDR3 protein: CASSPRDSKNTIYF
CDR3 DNA: TGTGCCAGCTCACCACGGGACAGTAAAAACACCATATATTTT
J gene: TRBJ1-3
clone size: .
D gene: TRBD1
V gene: TRBV18

CDR3 protein: CASSLTSGGETQYF
CDR3 DNA: TGTGCCAGCAGCTTAACTAGCGGGGGGGAGACCCAGTACTTC
J gene: TRBJ2-5
clone size: once
D gene: TRBD2
V gene: TRBV13

CDR3 protein: CASSEREKLFF
CDR3 DNA: TGTGCCAGCAGTGAACGGGAAAAACTGTTTTTT
J gene: TRBJ1-4
clone size: .
D gene: .
V gene: TRBV25-1

CDR3 protein: CASSASGTGGPYEQYF
CDR3 DNA: TGTGCCAGCAGCGCGTCCGGGACAGGGGGTCCCTACGAGCAGTACTTC
J gene: TRBJ2-7
clone size: .
D gene: TRBD1
V gene: TRBV9

CDR3 protein: CASTPGGTVNTEAFF
CDR3 DNA: TGTGCCAGTACCCCCGGCGGAACGGTGAACACTGAAGCTTTCTTT
J gene: TRBJ1-1
clone size: .
D gene: .
V gene: TRBV19

CDR3 protein: CASSHEVRAGLWAFF
CDR3 DNA: TGTGCCAGCAGCCATGAGGTTCGTGCGGGGCTGTGGGCTTTCTTT
J gene: TRBJ1-1
clone size: .
D gene: .
V gene: TRBV7-9

CDR3 protein: CASDRGGYGYTF
CDR3 DNA: TGTGCCAGTGATCGGGGGGGCTATGGCTACACCTTC
J gene: TRBJ1-2
clone size: .
D gene: .
V gene: TRBV19

CDR3 protein: CASSPRTAQAGELFF
CDR3 DNA: TGTGCCAGCAGCCCCCGAACGGCCCAGGCCGGGGAGCTGTTTTTT
J gene: TRBJ2-2
clone size: once
D gene: .
V gene: TRBV11-2

CDR3 protein: CASSFSTGGDSPLHF
CDR3 DNA: TGTGCCAGCAGTTTCTCCACAGGGGGGGATTCACCCCTCCACTTT
J gene: TRBJ1-6
clone size: .
D gene: TRBD1
V gene: TRBV27

CDR3 protein: CASSLEGAGGYTF
CDR3 DNA: TGCGCCAGCAGCTTGGAGGGGGCGGGAGGCTACACCTTC
J gene: TRBJ1-2
clone size: once
D gene: TRBD1
V gene: TRBV5-1

CDR3 protein: CATTMTGVNTEAFF
CDR3 DNA: TGTGCCACCACGATGACAGGGGTGAACACTGAAGCTTTCTTT
J gene: TRBJ1-1
clone size: .
D gene: TRBD1
V gene: TRBV10-3

CDR3 protein: CASTANSGNTIYF
CDR3 DNA: TGTGCCAGTACAGCAAACTCTGGAAACACCATATATTTT
J gene: TRBJ1-3
clone size: .
D gene: .
V gene: TRBV10-3

CDR3 protein: CASRGQGGGYTF
CDR3 DNA: TGTGCCAGCAGAGGACAGGGTGGAGGCTACACCTTC
J gene: TRBJ1-2
clone size: .
D gene: TRBD1
V gene: TRBV6-5

CDR3 protein: CASSLGSGTASDTQYF
CDR3 DNA: TGTGCCAGCAGCTTAGGGTCGGGGACTGCATCCGATACGCAGTATTTT
J gene: TRBJ2-3
clone size: .
D gene: .
V gene: TRBV7-9

CDR3 protein: CASSLGQGLYGYTF
CDR3 DNA: TGCGCCAGCAGCTTGGGTCAGGGGCTTTATGGCTACACCTTC
J gene: TRBJ1-2
clone size: .
D gene: .
V gene: TRBV5-1